This T cell receptor beta chain was recorded in a study of blood T cell repertoires in COVID-19. Per the study methods: It was from reference gene primer amplification that nucleated cell counts were estimated. The method was immunoSEQ multiplex PCR; TCRdb's version includes in-frame clones alone and lacks a portion of them. Clonal size and the V and J genes are those of that table, whereas D and trimming came from the DNA. The sample has approximately 61,000 clones; about 90% are singletons. V was trimmed by 2 bases and J by 5 bases, leaving 9 bases between them. This CDR3 has 13 residues. Germline loops: CDR1 MNHEY, CDR2 SVGAGI.

The sequenced material came from peripheral blood. The receptor was derived from a human donor in a cohort sampled during active COVID-19. J is TRBJ1-1 and V is TRBV6-5, with D perhaps TRBD1 (5 bases). CDR3 sequence: CASSYGRGTEAFF. The CDR3 region has the DNA TGTGCCAGCAGTTACGGTAGGGGAACTGAAGCTTTCTTT.